This T cell receptor beta chain was observed in a study of blood T cell repertoires in COVID-19. Turning to the study itself: In each case, the material was cDNA or gDNA derived from T cells, B-cell-depleted T cells, or PBMCs.

In the original workflow: Estimation of nucleated cell counts relied on the amplification of reference gene primers. Libraries were prepared by immunoSEQ multiplex PCR; TCRdb keeps only in-frame clonotypes and omits some of them. From that table come the V and J calls and clone size; the DNA was used to work out D and trimming. The data hold around 230,000 clones, with 70% to 85% observed a single time. This clone was seen just once. The same CDR3 also results from other DNA sequences found in this sample. This CDR3 is built from 12 residues. V lost 3 bases and J lost 3, with 6 bases in between. Germline CDR1 ENHRY, CDR2 SYGVKD.

Sequences were obtained from peripheral blood. The V call is TRBV10-3, the J call TRBJ2-7; unclear D gene. This TCR was sampled from a man aged 40-55 years who had recovered from COVID-19. The CDR3 is CAISEQSYEQYF. The DNA for the CDR3 is TGTGCCATCAGTGAACAGAGCTACGAGCAGTACTTC.